This is a list of T cell receptor beta chains from one sample in a study of cytomegalovirus exposure and HLA in healthy donors. Method: immunoSEQ multiplex PCR; TCRdb's copy keeps in-frame clones and lacks some. The sample has some 99,000 clones, 60% to 75% seen once. The sequencing sample was made of PBMCs. These receptors came from a female donor in good health and CMV-seronegative. The conserved cysteine and the conserved F or W are not part of the CDR3 here. Fields, in order: V gene, CDR3 length, CDR3 protein.

V gene: TRBV30; CDR3 length: 12; CDR3 protein: AWKLGTGGAEAF
V gene: TRBV27; CDR3 length: 12; CDR3 protein: ASSLNTFPYEQY
V gene: TRBV27; CDR3 length: 13; CDR3 protein: ASSIDTISNQPQH
V gene: TRBV6-5; CDR3 length: 13; CDR3 protein: ASKTGGAGGETQY
V gene: TRBV27; CDR3 length: 12; CDR3 protein: ASSRRGSNYGYT
V gene: TRBV7-8; CDR3 length: 14; CDR3 protein: ASSLATGLGVYGYT
V gene: TRBV19; CDR3 length: 14; CDR3 protein: ASSSPNRGHRDEQY
V gene: TRBV7-7; CDR3 length: 13; CDR3 protein: ASSLGPGRTDTQY
V gene: TRBV7-6; CDR3 length: 14; CDR3 protein: ASSLRMGGAEEKLF
V gene: TRBV5-1; CDR3 length: 14; CDR3 protein: ASSYGQGGYYNEQF
V gene: TRBV7-3; CDR3 length: 16; CDR3 protein: ASSFEPTGTGGRDTQY
V gene: TRBV9; CDR3 length: 12; CDR3 protein: ASSVEQVAGEAF
V gene: TRBV6-6; CDR3 length: 11; CDR3 protein: ASQRDFSYEQY
V gene: TRBV7-9; CDR3 length: 12; CDR3 protein: ASSLRQGPPEAF
V gene: TRBV7-2; CDR3 length: 11; CDR3 protein: ASSIRDRDGYT
V gene: TRBV7-9; CDR3 length: 12; CDR3 protein: ASSLVGGPEGYT
V gene: TRBV9; CDR3 length: 16; CDR3 protein: ASSVGSTGALAGYGYT
V gene: TRBV27; CDR3 length: 16; CDR3 protein: ASSQRDGTRGYNQPQH
V gene: TRBV19; CDR3 length: 13; CDR3 protein: ASSTPDRGFQPQH
V gene: TRBV28; CDR3 length: 11; CDR3 protein: ASSSGHPREQY
V gene: TRBV7-2; CDR3 length: 14; CDR3 protein: ASSRVTGLSGNTIY
V gene: TRBV11-3; CDR3 length: 10; CDR3 protein: ASSLGGQPQH
V gene: TRBV28; CDR3 length: 15; CDR3 protein: ASSLDISENSGNTIY
V gene: TRBV11-2; CDR3 length: 11; CDR3 protein: ASSLRQGYGYT
V gene: TRBV18; CDR3 length: 13; CDR3 protein: ASSPNPRVDYGYT
V gene: TRBV7-2; CDR3 length: 16; CDR3 protein: ASSLIGTGGASNQPQH
V gene: TRBV19; CDR3 length: 12; CDR3 protein: ASSETAARETQY
V gene: TRBV28; CDR3 length: 11; CDR3 protein: ASRIQGGTEAF
V gene: TRBV5-1; CDR3 length: 15; CDR3 protein: ASSLGHGTSGTYEQY
V gene: TRBV6-6; CDR3 length: 13; CDR3 protein: ASTLTERGWYEQY
V gene: TRBV2; CDR3 length: 12; CDR3 protein: ASRAGLSRDTQY
V gene: TRBV14; CDR3 length: 13; CDR3 protein: ASSQEYTITDTQY
V gene: TRBV9; CDR3 length: 13; CDR3 protein: ASSISWGGQETQY
V gene: TRBV6-6; CDR3 length: 13; CDR3 protein: ASRFAEDGANVLT
V gene: TRBV6-5; CDR3 length: 12; CDR3 protein: ASKGRGGHNEQF
V gene: TRBV18; CDR3 length: 15; CDR3 protein: ASSPRSHGGEDQPQH
V gene: TRBV9; CDR3 length: 12; CDR3 protein: ASSVGGGANEQF
V gene: TRBV27; CDR3 length: 13; CDR3 protein: ASSSEAATNEKLF
V gene: TRBV15; CDR3 length: 12; CDR3 protein: ATSRGQLNEKLF
V gene: TRBV7-7; CDR3 length: 13; CDR3 protein: ASSQGLAGAETQY
V gene: TRBV7-2; CDR3 length: 11; CDR3 protein: ASSAVGPDTQY
V gene: TRBV7-8; CDR3 length: 14; CDR3 protein: ASSLPRTGGEEKLF
V gene: TRBV30; CDR3 length: 11; CDR3 protein: AWSRTDSYEQY
V gene: TRBV4-1; CDR3 length: 10; CDR3 protein: ASSPPFRGAF